The source of this TCR beta chain is a study of Ad26.COV2.S vaccination and SARS-CoV-2 variants. Data came from immunoSEQ multiplex PCR; TCRdb stores just in-frame clones and leaves some out. This sample yields about 410,000 clones, of which 80% to 90% are seen a single time; 3.5% belongs to the top ten. This sample's treatment: around 19 received Ad26.COV2.S at low or high dose, single or two shots; roughly 5 received placebo; per-sample allocation not given. Day 63 following the first vaccine or placebo injection was when the samples were taken. Boston supplied an adult donor aged 18-55 years. An Ad26 vector that expressed Wuhan-strain SARS-CoV-2 spike constituted the vaccine. The CDR3 length is 21 residues. Germline V gene lookup returns CDR1 LGHNT and CDR2 FRNRAP. V dropped 0 bases and J dropped 1; count of bases not matched to a gene: 19.

Sample: peripheral blood, taken in a trial of Ad26.COV2.S vaccine versus placebo. The TCR comes from a person aged 18 to 59 who received the Ad26.COV2.S COVID-19 vaccine or a placebo. The chain joins TRBV12-5 to TRBJ2-7; 9 bases map to TRBD1. Here the CDR3 DNA reads TGTGCTAGTGGTTTGGTACCACTTTTGGGACAGGGTTGGGCGGCATCCTACGAGCAGTACTTC. This encodes CASGLVPLLGQGWAASYEQYF. Supplemented by reference TRBV12-5 and TRBJ2-7, the full variable domain reads DARVTQTPRHKVTEMGQEVTMRCQPILGHNTVFWYRQTMMQGLELLAYFRNRAPLDDSGMPKDRFSAEMPDATLATLKIQPSEPRDSAVYFCASGLVPLLGQGWAASYEQYFGPGTRLTVT.